The 13 T cell receptor beta chains given below trace back to one sample, sequenced in a study of control samples from healthy donors and cancer patients. Sequenced by immunoSEQ multiplex PCR; TCRdb stores in-frame clones only, minus some. This table holds fewer than 120,000 clones, roughly 90% found once. The sample comprised PBMCs. The receptor source for this set is a woman between 55 and 75 years old with lung cancer.

The chain links TRBV7-8 to TRBJ2-7; the match to TRBD2 covers 12 bases. The CDR3 totals 16 residues. Germline V gene lookup returns CDR1 SGHVS and CDR2 FQNEAQ. V was pared by 5 bases and J by 3 bases, with 8 bases of the junction left unmatched. The CDR3, as DNA: TGTGCCAGCAGCCCCCGGACTAGCGGGGTCGGCTACGAGCAGTACTTC. Its translation: CASSPRTSGVGYEQYF.

This sequence joins TRBV9 and TRBJ1-6; D is unresolved. The CDR3 runs to 16 residues. Germline V gene lookup returns CDR1 SGDLS and CDR2 YYNGEE. Trimming left V 0 bases short and J 9 bases short, with 16 bases between. The CDR3 region has the DNA TGTGCCAGCAGCGTAGGTGGGAAGGCAGACGGTTCACCCCTCCACTTT. Translation: CASSVGGKADGSPLHF.

The chain links TRBV7-9 to TRBJ2-5, with D possibly matching TRBD1 (6 bases). Germline V gives CDR1 SEHNR, CDR2 FQNEAQ (reference sequence). The V end was cut by 7 bases, the J end by 1 base, with 19 bases between. The CDR3 is 16 residues long. In nucleotides, the CDR3 is TGTGCCAGCACCAGGGGCCGGGTAACACTCCAAGAGACCCAGTACTTC. It translates to CASTRGRVTLQETQYF.

The genes are TRBV30 and TRBJ1-5; D is perhaps TRBD1 (5 bases). The CDR3 contains 14 residues. Germline CDR1 and CDR2: GTSNPN and SVGIG (reference sequence). V was clipped by 4 bases and J by 1 base, with 11 bases between them. The CDR3 sequence is CAWNPGSSNQPQHF. DNA for the CDR3: TGTGCCTGGAATCCAGGGTCGAGCAATCAGCCCCAGCATTTT.

The chain links TRBV29-1 to TRBJ1-2; D not certain. The CDR3 consists of 13 residues. Trimming took off 7 bases at V and 5 bases at J, with 17 bases between the two ends. From germline, CDR1 is SQVTM and CDR2 ANQGSEA. The CDR3 here is CSAQTHSSYGYTF. CDR3 sequence (DNA): TGCAGCGCCCAAACCCATTCGTCGTATGGCTACACCTTC.

The genes are TRBV4-2 and TRBJ2-1; 10 nucleotides match TRBD2. The CDR3 sequence is 14 residues long. The V and J ends lost 1 base and 7 bases, in that order; junction bases with no gene match: 1. The V gene's germline CDR1 is LGHNA and CDR2 YNFKEQ. The CDR3: CASSQASGGNEQFF. CDR3 DNA: TGTGCCAGCAGCCAAGCTAGCGGGGGAAATGAGCAGTTCTTC.

This clone was counted a few times. This chain uses TRBV4-2 with TRBJ2-1, with D perhaps TRBD1 (6 bases). CDR1 and CDR2 (germline): LGHNA, YNFKEQ. Trimming took off 2 bases at V and 7 bases at J, with 24 bases between the two ends. This CDR3 is 18 amino acids long. Here the CDR3 reads CASSQMEGVGGSGNEQFF. CDR3 nucleotides: TGTGCCAGCAGCCAAATGGAAGGGGTAGGGGGATCCGGTAATGAGCAGTTCTTC.

This rearrangement joins TRBV11-2 to TRBJ1-1; a weak D match, TRBD1 (5 bases). The CDR3 spans 13 residues. Germline V gene sequence: CDR1 SGHAT, CDR2 FQNNGV. V was trimmed by 1 base and J by 7 bases, leaving 10 bases between them. The CDR3 DNA sequence: TGTGCCAGCAGCTTAGCAGGGTACGGTGAAGCTTTCTTT. Its translation: CASSLAGYGEAFF.

The gene calls are TRBV14 and TRBJ1-6; possible D gene TRBD1, 5 bases. The CDR3 runs to 12 residues. The germline V gene has CDR1 SGHDN and CDR2 FVKESK. The V and J ends lost 7 bases and 9 bases respectively, with 10 bases between them. CDR3 loop: CASNFGGSPLHF. DNA for the CDR3: TGTGCCAGCAACTTTGGGGGTTCACCCCTCCACTTT.

The CDR3 is CASSVGSGVLNTEAFF. CDR3 sequence (DNA): TGCGCCAGCAGCGTCGGCTCCGGGGTGTTGAACACTGAAGCTTTCTTT. The rearrangement links TRBV5-1 to TRBJ1-1; the D is unclear. V lost 4 bases to trimming and J lost 0 bases, with 16 bases between them. CDR3 size: 16 residues. From germline, CDR1 is SGHRS and CDR2 YFSETQ.

This chain links TRBV30 with TRBJ1-5; D unclear. The germline gives CDR1 GTSNPN, CDR2 SVGIG (reference sequence). There are 13 residues in the CDR3. V was pared by 2 bases and J by 6 bases, with 11 bases between. CDR3 nucleotide sequence: TGTGCCTGGAGTTACGGCGGTGGTCAGCCCCAGCATTTT. Translation: CAWSYGGGQPQHF. The full variable domain, completed using reference TRBV30 and TRBJ1-5, is SQTIHQWPATLVQPVGSPLSLECTVEGTSNPNLYWYRQAAGRGLQLLFYSVGIGQISSEVPQNLSASRPQDRQFILSSKKLLLSDSGFYLCAWSYGGGQPQHFGDGTRLSIL.

This chain joins TRBV3-1 (or the pseudogene TRBV3-2) and TRBJ2-5; 10 bases are shared with TRBD1. Germline CDR1 and CDR2: LGHDT and YNNKEL (reference sequence). This CDR3 region has 15 residues. V trimming: 4 bases; J trimming: 5 bases; junction bases outside the gene matches: 7. The CDR3, as DNA: TGTGCCAGCAGCCTCCAGACAGGGGGCCTGGAGACCCAGTACTTC. Protein sequence: CASSLQTGGLETQYF.

The chain employs TRBV20-1 and TRBJ1-1; D is undetermined. V dropped 3 bases and J dropped 0 bases, with 2 bases sitting between them. This CDR3 contains 11 residues. Germline V gene sequence: CDR1 DFQATT, CDR2 SNEGSKA (reference sequence). The CDR3 nucleotides read TGCAGTGCTAGTCTGAACACTGAAGCTTTCTTT. The encoded protein is CSASLNTEAFF.